This T cell receptor (beta chain) was recovered during a study of T cell repertoires in cytomegalovirus infection. This clonotype was counted at least ten times. This CDR3 contains 17 residues. Trimming shortened V by 5 bases and J by 0 bases, and 18 bases separated the two germline ends. Germline V lookup: CDR1 SGHVS, CDR2 FNYEAQ. TCRdb reanalysed the reads using MiXCR and keeps one entry per CDR3 protein. The sample records about 260,000 distinct CDR3 sequences, about 13% being singletons. The clonotype comes from a human donor in good health (CMV status not recorded). Some clones in this sample may be carry-over from other donors' samples. The V and J genes are TRBV7-6 and TRBJ2-3; D is undetermined. What was sequenced was PBMCs. Here the CDR3 reads CASSPLNWMPSTDTQYF. CDR3 DNA sequence: TGTGCCAGCAGCCCGCTAAACTGGATGCCTAGCACAGATACGCAGTATTTT.